Presented here are 8 T cell receptor beta chains from one specimen sequenced in a study of blood T cell repertoires in COVID-19. Using immunoSEQ multiplex PCR, the repertoire was profiled, and TCRdb retains in-frame clones only, with some absent. The table includes 200,000 to 250,000 clones, around 81% detected once. Sequencing was done on a sample of peripheral blood. The source is a woman aged 70-85 years with acute or convalescent COVID-19.

This clone showed up just a few times. The rearrangement uses TRBV19 and TRBJ2-5, with 8 bases matching TRBD1. The CDR3 covers 15 residues. The trim removed 4 bases at V and 2 bases at J, leaving 6 bases unmatched. The germline V gene encodes CDR1 LNHDA and CDR2 SQIVND (reference sequence). The CDR3 sequence is CASSTRQGSQETQYF. The DNA of the CDR3 is TGTGCCAGTAGTACCCGACAGGGGAGTCAAGAGACCCAGTACTTC. Full variable domain (missing parts from reference TRBV19 and TRBJ2-5): DGGITQSPKYLFRKEGQNVTLSCEQNLNHDAMYWYRQDPGQGLRLIYYSQIVNDFQKGDIAEGYSVSREKKESFPLTVTSAQKNPTAFYLCASSTRQGSQETQYFGPGTRLLVL.

This chain connects TRBV28 to TRBJ1-2; 9 nucleotides match TRBD1. The V segment lost 8 bases and the J segment 8 bases; nucleotides outside the gene matches: 9. This CDR3 has 13 residues. CDR1 and CDR2 from the germline V gene are MDHEN and SYDVKM. The CDR3 reads CASFGQGSKGYTF. The CDR3 DNA reads as TGTGCCAGCTTCGGACAGGGGAGTAAGGGCTACACCTTC.

The genes are TRBV30 and TRBJ2-7; 8 bases fit TRBD2. There are 20 residues in the CDR3. Germline V gene data show CDR1 as GTSNPN and CDR2 as SVGIG (reference sequence). V gave up 0 bases and J gave up 0 bases; unmatched junction bases: 19. CDR3 DNA: TGTGCCTGGAGTGTACGGGCGGGCGGGAGGTCCGCCCGGAGCTCCTACGAGCAGTACTTC. Translated: CAWSVRAGGRSARSSYEQYF.

As concerns this clone: Additional DNA sequences in this sample encode the identical CDR3. J is TRBJ2-2 and V is TRBV27; 9 positions agree with TRBD1. Looked up from germline, CDR1 is MNHEY and CDR2 is SMNVEV (reference sequence). The J segment lost 3 bases and the V segment lost 5 bases, leaving 7 bases of the junction unmatched. The CDR3 extends over 16 amino acids. The CDR3 protein is CASSKRTGVDTGELFF. The CDR3 DNA sequence: TGTGCCAGCAGTAAACGGACAGGGGTTGACACCGGGGAGCTGTTTTTT.

This sequence joins TRBV5-1 and TRBJ1-4; tentatively, D is TRBD1 (6 bases). This CDR3 has 16 residues. Germline CDR1 reads SGHRS; CDR2 reads YFSETQ. V lost 4 bases, J lost 3 bases, and 16 bases lay in between. The CDR3 loop is CASSTRGGIANEKLFF. The CDR3 nucleotides read TGCGCCAGCAGCACCCGTGGGGGCATAGCTAATGAAAAACTGTTTTTT.

This clone was seen just once. The CDR3 region is CASSLRPGGDTGELFF. The CDR3 coding sequence is TGTGCCAGCAGCTTAAGGCCGGGGGGGGACACCGGGGAGCTGTTTTTT. The chain links TRBV7-2 to TRBJ2-2; 8 bases are a match to TRBD2. Trimming at V came to 2 bases and at J to 3 bases, leaving 5 bases not matched to a gene. This CDR3 comprises 16 residues. Germline-derived CDR1 and CDR2 are SGHTA and FQGNSA.

This clone has more than one count but fewer than ten. The V call is TRBV27, the J call TRBJ1-4; D is possibly TRBD1 (6 bases). The length of the CDR3 is 15 residues. Germline V gene sequence: CDR1 MNHEY, CDR2 SMNVEV (reference sequence). With 6 bases removed from V and 6 bases from J, the gap between germline ends came to 17 bases. CDR3 bases: TGTGCCAGCAGGACACAGACAGGATCCGATGAAAAACTGTTTTTT. It codes for CASRTQTGSDEKLFF.

On this clone: The junction does not match germline at one end; this may be a read error. The rearrangement uses TRBV28 and TRBJ2-7, with D perhaps matching TRBD2 (5 bases). Germline V gives CDR1 MDHEN, CDR2 SYDVKM. This CDR3 has 15 residues. In nucleotides, the CDR3 is TGTGCCGGCAGCAAGAGGGTGAATGGACCTAACGAGCAGTACTTC. The encoded protein is CAGSKRVNGPNEQYF.